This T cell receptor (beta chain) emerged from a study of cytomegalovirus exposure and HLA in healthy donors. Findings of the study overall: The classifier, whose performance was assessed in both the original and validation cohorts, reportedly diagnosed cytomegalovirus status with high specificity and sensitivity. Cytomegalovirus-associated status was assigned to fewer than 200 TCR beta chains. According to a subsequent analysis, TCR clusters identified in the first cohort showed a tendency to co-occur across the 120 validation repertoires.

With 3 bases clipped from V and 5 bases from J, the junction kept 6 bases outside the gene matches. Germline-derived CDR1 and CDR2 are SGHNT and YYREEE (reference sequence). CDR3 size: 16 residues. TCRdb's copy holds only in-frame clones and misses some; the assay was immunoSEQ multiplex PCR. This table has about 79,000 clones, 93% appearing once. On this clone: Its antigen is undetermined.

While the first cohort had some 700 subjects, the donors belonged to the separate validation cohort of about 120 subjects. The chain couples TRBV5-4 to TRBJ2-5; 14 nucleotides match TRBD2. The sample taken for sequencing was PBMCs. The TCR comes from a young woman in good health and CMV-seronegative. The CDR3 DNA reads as TGTGCCAGCAGCTGGAGACTAGCGGGGGGGCGGGAGACCCAGTACTTC. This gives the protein CASSWRLAGGRETQYF.